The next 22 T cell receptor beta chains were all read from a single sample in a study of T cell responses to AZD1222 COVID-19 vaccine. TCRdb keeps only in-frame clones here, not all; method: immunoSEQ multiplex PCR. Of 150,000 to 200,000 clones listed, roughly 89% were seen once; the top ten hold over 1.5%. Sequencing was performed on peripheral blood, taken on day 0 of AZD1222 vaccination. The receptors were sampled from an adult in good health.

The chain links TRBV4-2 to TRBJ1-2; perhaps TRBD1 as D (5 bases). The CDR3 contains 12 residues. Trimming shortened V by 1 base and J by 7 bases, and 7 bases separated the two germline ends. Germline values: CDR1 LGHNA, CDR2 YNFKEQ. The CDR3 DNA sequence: TGTGCCAGCAGCCAAGCGGGGGTTGGCTACACCTTC. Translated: CASSQAGVGYTF.

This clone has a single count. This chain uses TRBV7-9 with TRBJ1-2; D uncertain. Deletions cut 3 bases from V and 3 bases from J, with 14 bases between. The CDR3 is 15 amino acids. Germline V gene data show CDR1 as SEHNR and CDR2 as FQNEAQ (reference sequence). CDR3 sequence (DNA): TGTGCCAGCAGCTTCGACTTGAGGGTTGACTATGGCTACACCTTC. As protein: CASSFDLRVDYGYTF.

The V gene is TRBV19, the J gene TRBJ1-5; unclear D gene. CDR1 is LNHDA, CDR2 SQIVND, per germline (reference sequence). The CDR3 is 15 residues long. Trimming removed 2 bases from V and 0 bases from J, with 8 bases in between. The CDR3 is CASSISKTSNQPQHF. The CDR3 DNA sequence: TGTGCCAGTAGTATATCCAAAACTAGCAATCAGCCCCAGCATTTT.

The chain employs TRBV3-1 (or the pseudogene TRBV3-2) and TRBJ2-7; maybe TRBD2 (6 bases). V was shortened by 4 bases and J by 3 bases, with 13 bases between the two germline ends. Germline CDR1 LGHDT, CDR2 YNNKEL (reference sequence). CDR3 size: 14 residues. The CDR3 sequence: CASSRRLGNYEQYF. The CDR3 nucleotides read TGTGCCAGCAGCCGCCGACTAGGAAACTACGAGCAGTACTTC.

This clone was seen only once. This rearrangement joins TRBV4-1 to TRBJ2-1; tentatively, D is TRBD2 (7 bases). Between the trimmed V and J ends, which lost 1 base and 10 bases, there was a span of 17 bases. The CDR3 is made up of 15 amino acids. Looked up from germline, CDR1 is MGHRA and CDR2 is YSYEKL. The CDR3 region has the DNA TGCGCCAGCAGCCAAGGGGGGGGCGCGATCTACGAGCAGTTCTTC. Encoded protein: CASSQGGGAIYEQFF.

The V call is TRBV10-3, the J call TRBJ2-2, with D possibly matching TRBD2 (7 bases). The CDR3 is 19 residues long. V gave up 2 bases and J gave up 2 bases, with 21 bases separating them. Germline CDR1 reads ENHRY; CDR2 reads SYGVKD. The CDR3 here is CAISELFPGAGDNTGELFF. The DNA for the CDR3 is TGTGCCATCAGTGAGCTCTTTCCGGGGGCGGGGGATAACACCGGGGAGCTGTTTTTT.

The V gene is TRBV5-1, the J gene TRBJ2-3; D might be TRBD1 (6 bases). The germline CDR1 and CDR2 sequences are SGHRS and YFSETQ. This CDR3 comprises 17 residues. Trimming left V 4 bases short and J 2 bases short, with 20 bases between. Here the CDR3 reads CASSQLTGHPVTDTQYF. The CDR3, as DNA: TGCGCCAGCAGCCAATTAACAGGGCACCCCGTCACAGATACGCAGTATTTT.

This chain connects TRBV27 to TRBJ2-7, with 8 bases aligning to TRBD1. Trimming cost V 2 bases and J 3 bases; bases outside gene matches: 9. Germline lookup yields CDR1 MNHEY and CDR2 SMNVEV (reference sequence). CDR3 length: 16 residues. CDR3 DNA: TGTGCCAGCAGTTTAGTACAGGGGGAATACTTCTACGAGCAGTACTTC. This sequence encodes CASSLVQGEYFYEQYF.

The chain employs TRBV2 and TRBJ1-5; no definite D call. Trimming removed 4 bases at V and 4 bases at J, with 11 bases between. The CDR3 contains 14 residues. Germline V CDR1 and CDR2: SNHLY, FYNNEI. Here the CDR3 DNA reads TGTGCCAGCAGTGCGGAACAGAAAAATCAGCCCCAGCATTTT. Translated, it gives CASSAEQKNQPQHF.

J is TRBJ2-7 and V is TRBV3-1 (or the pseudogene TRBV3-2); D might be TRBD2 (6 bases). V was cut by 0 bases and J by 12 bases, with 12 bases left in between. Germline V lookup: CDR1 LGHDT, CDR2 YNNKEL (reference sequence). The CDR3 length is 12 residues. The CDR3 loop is CASSQDAGTWYF. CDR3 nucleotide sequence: TGTGCCAGCAGCCAAGATGCCGGGACTTGGTACTTC.

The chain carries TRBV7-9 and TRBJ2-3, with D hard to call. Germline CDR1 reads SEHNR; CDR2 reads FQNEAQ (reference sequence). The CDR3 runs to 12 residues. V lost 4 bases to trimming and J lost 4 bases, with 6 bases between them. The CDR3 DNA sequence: TGTGCCAGCAGCTCTGGGGCAGATACGCAGTATTTT. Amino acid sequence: CASSSGADTQYF. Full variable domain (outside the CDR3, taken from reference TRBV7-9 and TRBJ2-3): DTGVSQNPRHKITKRGQNVTFRCDPISEHNRLYWYRQTLGQGPEFLTYFQNEAQLEKSRLLSDRFSAERPKGSFSTLEIQRTEQGDSAMYLCASSSGADTQYFGPGTRLTVL.

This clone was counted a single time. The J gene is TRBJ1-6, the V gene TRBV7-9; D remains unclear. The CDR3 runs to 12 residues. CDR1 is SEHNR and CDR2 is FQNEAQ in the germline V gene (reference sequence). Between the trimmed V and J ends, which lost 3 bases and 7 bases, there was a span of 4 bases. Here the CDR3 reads CASSFVNSPLHF. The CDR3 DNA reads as TGTGCCAGCAGCTTTGTCAATTCACCCCTCCACTTT. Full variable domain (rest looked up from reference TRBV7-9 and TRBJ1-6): DTGVSQNPRHKITKRGQNVTFRCDPISEHNRLYWYRQTLGQGPEFLTYFQNEAQLEKSRLLSDRFSAERPKGSFSTLEIQRTEQGDSAMYLCASSFVNSPLHFGNGTRLTVT.

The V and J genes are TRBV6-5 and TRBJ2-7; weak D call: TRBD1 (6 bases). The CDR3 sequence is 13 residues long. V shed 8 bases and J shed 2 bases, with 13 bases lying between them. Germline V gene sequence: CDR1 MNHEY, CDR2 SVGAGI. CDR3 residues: CASCRDNAYEQYF. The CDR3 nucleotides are TGTGCCAGCTGTAGGGACAACGCCTACGAGCAGTACTTC.

DNA of the CDR3: TGTGCCAGCAGCTTTATGCAGATTAACACTGAAGCTTTCTTT. This sequence encodes CASSFMQINTEAFF. The gene calls are TRBV7-9 and TRBJ1-1; D gene ambiguous. Germline V gives CDR1 SEHNR, CDR2 FQNEAQ (reference sequence). V gave up 3 bases and J gave up 2 bases, with 10 bases separating them. The CDR3 is 14 amino acids.

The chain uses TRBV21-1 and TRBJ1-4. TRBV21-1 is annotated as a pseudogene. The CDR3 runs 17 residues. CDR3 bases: TGTGCCAGCAAAAGGAGCCCACCTACAATATCTAATGAAAAACTGTTTTTT. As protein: CASKRSPPTISNEKLFF.

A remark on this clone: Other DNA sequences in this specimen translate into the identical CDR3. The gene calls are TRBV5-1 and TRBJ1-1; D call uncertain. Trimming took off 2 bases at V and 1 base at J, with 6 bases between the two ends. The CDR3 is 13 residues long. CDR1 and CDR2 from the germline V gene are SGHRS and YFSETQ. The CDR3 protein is CASSFSTNTEAFF. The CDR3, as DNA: TGCGCCAGCAGCTTTTCGACGAACACTGAAGCTTTCTTT.

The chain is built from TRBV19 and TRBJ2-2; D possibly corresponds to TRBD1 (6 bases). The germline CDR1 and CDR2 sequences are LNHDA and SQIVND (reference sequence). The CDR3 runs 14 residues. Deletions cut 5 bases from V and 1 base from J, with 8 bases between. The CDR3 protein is CASSLQGNTGELFF. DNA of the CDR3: TGTGCCAGTAGTTTACAGGGGAACACCGGGGAGCTGTTTTTT.

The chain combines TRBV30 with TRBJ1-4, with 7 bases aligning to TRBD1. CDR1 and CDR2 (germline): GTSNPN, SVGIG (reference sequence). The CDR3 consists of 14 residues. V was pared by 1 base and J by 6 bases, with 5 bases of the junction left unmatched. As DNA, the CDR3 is TGTGCCTGGAGTGAAAACAGGGGAGATGAAAAACTGTTTTTT. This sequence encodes CAWSENRGDEKLFF.

For the CDR3, the DNA is TGTGCCTGGTCTACAGGGACGCAATCGGTGGCTTTCTTT. Translated: CAWSTGTQSVAFF. This chain uses TRBV30 with TRBJ1-1; D possibly corresponds to TRBD1 (6 bases). Trimming removed 5 bases at V and 11 bases at J, with 21 bases between. The CDR3 consists of 13 residues. Germline V gene sequence: CDR1 GTSNPN, CDR2 SVGIG (reference sequence).

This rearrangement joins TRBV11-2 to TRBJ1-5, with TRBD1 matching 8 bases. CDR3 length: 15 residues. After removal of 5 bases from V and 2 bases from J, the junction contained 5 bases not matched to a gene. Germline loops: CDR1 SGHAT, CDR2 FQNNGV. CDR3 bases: TGTGCCAGCAGCAAAAACAGGGGGGGCAATCAGCCCCAGCATTTT. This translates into CASSKNRGGNQPQHF.

The CDR3 bases are TGTGCCAGCAGTTACTCGCCCCGAGGGAGCACAGATACGCAGTATTTT. Protein product: CASSYSPRGSTDTQYF. J is TRBJ2-3 and V is TRBV6-5; D may be TRBD2 (5 bases). Germline assignment: CDR1 MNHEY and CDR2 SVGAGI. Trimming removed 0 bases from V and 0 bases from J, with 10 bases in between. CDR3 length equals 16 residues.

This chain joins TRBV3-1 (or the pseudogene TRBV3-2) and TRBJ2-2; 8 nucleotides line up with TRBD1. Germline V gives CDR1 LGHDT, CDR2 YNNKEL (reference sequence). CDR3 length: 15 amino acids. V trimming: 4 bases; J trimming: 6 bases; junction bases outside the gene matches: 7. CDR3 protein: CASSLRLQGAGELFF. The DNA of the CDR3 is TGTGCCAGCAGCCTACGACTACAGGGGGCCGGGGAGCTGTTTTTT.